The present T cell receptor beta chain was sequenced within a study of T cell responses to AZD1222 COVID-19 vaccine. General study results and limits: Spike-specific TCR breadth and depth both grew after two AZD1222 doses. No repertoire was sampled before or during the peak T cell response, only after it. Donors were largely white British and mainly female; clonal diversity was possibly underestimated.

Trimming cost V 5 bases and J 4 bases; bases outside gene matches: 11. This CDR3 is built from 18 residues. Germline lookup yields CDR1 SGHTA and CDR2 FQGNSA. Generated by immunoSEQ multiplex PCR, the TCRdb table keeps only in-frame clones and is missing some. The table has fewer than 200,000 clones, approximately 90% seen once. As for this clone: What it recognizes is unknown.

This clonotype was sampled from an adult in good health. The sample here was peripheral blood, taken on day 0 of AZD1222 vaccination. The V gene is TRBV7-2, the J gene TRBJ2-7; 16 bases line up with TRBD2. In nucleotides, the CDR3 is TGTGCCAGCAGCCCCCCGGGACTAGCGGGGGGGCTCTCTTACGAGCAGTACTTC. It is translated as CASSPPGLAGGLSYEQYF.